The clone carrying this TCR beta chain was counted once. Its antigen is undetermined. The data belong to a study of a mutant IDH1 vaccine in newly diagnosed glioma. Overall study results and limits: Apparently, pseudoprogression bore no relation to changes among the top peripheral T cell clonotypes.

Time point indicated: week 23, last vaccination. Doses consisted of 300 ug of mutant IDH1 20-mer peptide each, paired with topical imiquimod. Assay: immunoSEQ multiplex PCR; the TCRdb copy retains only in-frame clones and omits some. The table records roughly 43,000 clones, approximately 88% of them present only once. Between the trimmed V and J ends, which lost 7 bases and 0 bases, there was a span of 25 bases. This CDR3 is built from 19 residues. Germline assignment: CDR1 LNHDA and CDR2 SQIVND (reference sequence). The chain has TRBV19 and TRBJ1-5; TRBD1 is a possible D gene (6 bases). The sequencing used PBMCs, collected from a glioma patient whose treatment included an IDH1 peptide vaccine. The TCR comes from a young woman with glioma. Some clones in this sample may be carry-over from other donors' samples. CDR3 DNA: TGTGCCAGTATCCCCGGGTTCGACCGGGACACCTTTAGCAATCAGCCCCAGCATTTT. Amino acids: CASIPGFDRDTFSNQPQHF.